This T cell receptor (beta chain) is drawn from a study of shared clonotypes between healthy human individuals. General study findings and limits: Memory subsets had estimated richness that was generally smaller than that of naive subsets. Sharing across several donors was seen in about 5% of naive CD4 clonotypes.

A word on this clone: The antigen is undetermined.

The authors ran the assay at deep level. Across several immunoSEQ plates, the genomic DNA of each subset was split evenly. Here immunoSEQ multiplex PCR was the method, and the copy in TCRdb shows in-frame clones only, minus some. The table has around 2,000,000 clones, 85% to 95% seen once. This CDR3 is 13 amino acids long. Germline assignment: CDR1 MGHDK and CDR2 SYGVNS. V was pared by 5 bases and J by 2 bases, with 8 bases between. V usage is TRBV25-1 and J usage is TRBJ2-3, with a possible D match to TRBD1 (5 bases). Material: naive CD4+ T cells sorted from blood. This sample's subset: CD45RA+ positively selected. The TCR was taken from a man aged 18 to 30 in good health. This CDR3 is CASSFRATDTQYF. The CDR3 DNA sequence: TGTGCCAGCAGTTTCAGGGCCACAGATACGCAGTATTTT.